This is a list of T cell receptor beta chains from one sample in a study of shared clonotypes between healthy human individuals. Method: immunoSEQ multiplex PCR; TCRdb's copy keeps in-frame clones and lacks some. The table includes approximately 2.5 million clones, 90% to 95% detected once. Material: naive CD4+ T cells sorted from blood. These receptors were collected from a man younger than 35 in good health. CDR3s include the opening cysteine and the closing phenylalanine or tryptophan. A D gene is named only where the DNA matches it firmly. A clone size is listed for some rows: how often the clone was seen (once, few, many), or a class if it is expanded.

j_gene	abundance	len	v_gene	d_gene	CDR3aa	CDR3nt
TRBJ2-1	few	16	TRBV30	TRBD1	CAWEFSTGWCYNEQFF	TGTGCCTGGGAGTTCTCGACAGGGTGGTGCTACAATGAGCAGTTCTTC
TRBJ1-2	NA	13	TRBV29-1	NA	CSVEENGGGGYTF	TGCAGCGTTGAAGAAAATGGTGGGGGAGGCTACACCTTC
TRBJ1-4	NA	16	TRBV7-9	TRBD1	CASSLGTGLTNEKLFF	TGTGCCAGCAGCCTGGGGACAGGCCTCACTAATGAAAAACTGTTTTTT
TRBJ2-5	NA	13	TRBV14	NA	CASSQWGWETQYF	TGTGCCAGCAGCCAGTGGGGCTGGGAGACCCAGTACTTC
TRBJ2-1	once	16	TRBV15	TRBD1	CATSREFGQGAYEQFF	TGTGCCACCAGCAGAGAATTCGGACAGGGTGCATATGAGCAGTTCTTC
TRBJ2-1	NA	16	TRBV6-6	TRBD2	CASRSGTSGRENEQFF	TGTGCCAGCAGATCCGGGACTAGCGGGAGGGAGAATGAGCAGTTCTTC
TRBJ2-7	NA	14	TRBV12-2	NA	CASRLAGGGGEQYF	TGTGCAAGTCGCTTAGCGGGTGGTGGTGGCGAGCAGTACTTC
TRBJ1-2	NA	13	TRBV6-6	NA	CASRAGGDKGYTF	TGTGCCAGCAGAGCGGGGGGGGATAAGGGCTACACCTTC
TRBJ1-1	NA	13	TRBV30	TRBD1	CAWSLQGVSEAFF	TGTGCCTGGAGTCTACAGGGGGTCTCTGAAGCTTTCTTT
TRBJ1-5	NA	15	TRBV19	TRBD1	CASSPFTGGNQPQHF	TGTGCCAGTAGTCCATTCACAGGGGGCAATCAGCCCCAGCATTTT
TRBJ2-5	NA	13	TRBV18	NA	CASSLGHQETQYF	TGTGCCAGCTCACTGGGACACCAAGAGACCCAGTACTTC
TRBJ2-7	NA	16	TRBV18	NA	CASSPSRLGRKYEQYF	TGTGCCAGCTCACCATCCAGACTAGGAAGAAAATACGAGCAGTACTTC
TRBJ2-2	NA	15	TRBV19	TRBD1	CASSSGTGGTGELFF	TGTGCCAGTAGTTCCGGGACAGGGGGCACCGGGGAGCTGTTTTTT
TRBJ1-1	NA	14	TRBV30	NA	CAWVEERINTEAFF	TGTGCCTGGGTAGAGGAGAGGATTAACACTGAAGCTTTCTTT
TRBJ2-2	NA	16	TRBV6-4	TRBD2	CASSDLTSGGAGELFF	TGTGCCAGCAGTGACTTAACTAGCGGGGGTGCCGGGGAGCTGTTTTTT
TRBJ1-6	NA	15	TRBV7-9	NA	CASSFERARNSPLHF	TGTGCCAGCAGCTTTGAGAGGGCGAGGAATTCACCCCTCCACTTT
TRBJ1-3	NA	13	TRBV27	NA	CASRGEAGNTIYF	TGTGCCAGCCGGGGGGAAGCTGGAAACACCATATATTTT
TRBJ2-2	once	18	TRBV9	TRBD2	CASSEGLLIFANTGELFF	TGTGCCAGCAGCGAGGGACTACTTATCTTCGCGAACACCGGGGAGCTGTTTTTT
TRBJ2-6	once	14	TRBV5-4	NA	CASSQGSGANVLTF	TGTGCCAGCAGCCAGGGGTCCGGGGCCAACGTCCTGACTTTC
TRBJ2-7	NA	15	TRBV6-5	NA	CASSYSSTATLEQYF	TGTGCCAGCAGTTACTCGTCGACAGCCACATTGGAGCAGTACTTC